This TCR beta chain appears in the sequencing data of a study of blood T cells in healthy people across ages. Isolation of PBMCs gave at least 7 million cells per sample. Germline CDR1 is LGHNA and CDR2 is YNFKEQ. V lost 0 bases to trimming and J lost 5 bases, with 10 bases between them. CDR3 length equals 14 residues. PCR was performed a second time for about 7 to 11 cycles using a sample-barcoded 5' primer and a J-beta primer mix. Individual samples furnished no less than 2.5 million CDR3-containing paired-end reads apiece. TCRdb reprocessed the 5' RACE reads via MiXCR and lists one record per CDR3 protein. The table includes around 990,000 distinct CDR3 sequences, 30% to 40% detected once.

This chain connects TRBV4-2 to TRBJ1-2, with unresolved D. Source material: blood. This TCR came from a man aged 18 to 30 in good health. The chain's CDR3 is CASSQDEAGYGYTF. CDR3 DNA: TGTGCCAGCAGCCAAGATGAGGCCGGGTATGGCTACACCTTC.